Below, 20 T cell receptor beta chains from the same sample are listed, as sequenced in a study of a mutant IDH1 vaccine in newly diagnosed glioma. Time point meaning: week 47, end of study. The content of each vaccine dose was 300 ug of mutant IDH1 20-mer peptide, and topical imiquimod accompanied it. These receptors have no identified antigens. Data came from immunoSEQ multiplex PCR; TCRdb stores just in-frame clones and leaves some out. The sample gives around 65,000 clones, around four fifths of which show up once; about 4% is in the top ten. Source: PBMCs, taken from a glioma patient whose treatment included an IDH1 peptide vaccine. All receptors come from a man aged 30 to 45 with glioma.

The chain recombines TRBV27 with TRBJ1-3; no clear D gene. Trimming removed 8 bases from V and 4 bases from J, with 6 bases in between. The CDR3 sequence is 11 residues long. In germline, CDR1 is MNHEY, CDR2 SMNVEV (reference sequence). The CDR3 spells CASSYGNTIYF. As DNA, the CDR3 is TGTGCCAGCTCCTACGGAAACACCATATATTTT.

This chain connects TRBV10-3 to TRBJ1-4, with D unclear. Germline values: CDR1 ENHRY, CDR2 SYGVKD. CDR3 length equals 12 residues. Trimming took off 3 bases at V and 4 bases at J, with 3 bases between the two ends. The CDR3 region has the DNA TGTGCCATCAGTGAAAATAATGAAAAACTGTTTTTT. Translated, it gives CAISENNEKLFF.

V is TRBV27 and J is TRBJ2-5; TRBD2 matches 10 bases. This CDR3 is built from 14 residues. CDR1 is MNHEY, CDR2 SMNVEV, per germline (reference sequence). With V trimmed by 7 bases and J by 2 bases, 4 bases remained unmatched. This chain's CDR3 is CASKFSGGQETQYF. In nucleotides, the CDR3 is TGTGCCAGCAAATTTAGCGGGGGGCAAGAGACCCAGTACTTC.

This clone has more than one count but fewer than ten. The chain has TRBV20-1 and TRBJ1-1; no definite D call. Germline V lookup: CDR1 DFQATT, CDR2 SNEGSKA (reference sequence). The CDR3 totals 10 residues. The V and J ends lost 3 bases and 5 bases respectively, with 4 bases between them. Here the CDR3 reads CSASRTEAFF. The CDR3 nucleotides read TGCAGTGCTAGTAGGACTGAAGCTTTCTTT.

The gene calls are TRBV6-1 and TRBJ1-1, with 9 bases matching TRBD1. Germline trimming cut 3 bases from V and 1 base from J; bases unmatched to any gene: 3. This CDR3 has 15 residues. Germline V CDR1 and CDR2: MNHNS, SASEGT. The CDR3 sequence is CASSDTGGPNTEAFF. CDR3 in DNA: TGTGCCAGCAGTGACACAGGGGGCCCGAACACTGAAGCTTTCTTT.

This clone has a handful of counts. Written as DNA, the CDR3 is TGCGCCGTAGGGACAGGCGTAACTGATAGCAATCAGCCCCAGCATTTT. It translates to CAVGTGVTDSNQPQHF. The V and J genes are TRBV10-2 and TRBJ1-5; 8 bases line up with TRBD1. This CDR3 spans 16 amino acids. The trim removed 11 bases at V and 0 bases at J, leaving 12 bases unmatched. CDR1 and CDR2 (germline): WSHSY, SAAADI.

This sequence joins TRBV5-4 and TRBJ2-3; 7 bases agree with TRBD1. Germline CDR1 is SGHNT and CDR2 is YYREEE (reference sequence). This CDR3 comprises 16 residues. The trim removed 1 base at V and 3 bases at J, leaving 8 bases unmatched. The CDR3: CASSLIFGRGTDTQYF. CDR3 sequence (DNA): TGTGCCAGCAGCTTGATTTTTGGCAGGGGGACAGATACGCAGTATTTT.

The chain couples TRBV5-4 to TRBJ2-7; tentatively, D is TRBD1 or TRBD2 (6 bases each). Germline V gene sequence: CDR1 SGHNT, CDR2 YYREEE (reference sequence). The CDR3 is made up of 17 amino acids. V was trimmed by 0 bases and J by 2 bases, leaving 18 bases between them. CDR3: CASSLGGASGSTYEQYF. In DNA form, the CDR3 reads TGTGCCAGCAGCTTGGGGGGGGCCAGCGGGTCTACCTACGAGCAGTACTTC.

The CDR3: CASSLTGTGASYLEKLFF. The CDR3 nucleotides read TGTGCCAGCAGCTTAACCGGAACAGGGGCAAGCTACCTAGAAAAACTGTTTTTT. This chain connects TRBV7-9 to TRBJ1-4; 7 nucleotides agree with TRBD1. This CDR3 has 18 residues. V lost 2 bases, J lost 8 bases, and 17 bases stayed unmatched. Per the germline V gene, CDR1 is SEHNR and CDR2 is FQNEAQ (reference sequence).

J is TRBJ2-6 and V is TRBV5-1; tentative D call: TRBD2 (5 bases). The CDR3 has 18 amino acids. CDR1 SGHRS and CDR2 YFSETQ come from the germline V gene. Trimming cost V 6 bases and J 0 bases, with 19 bases left between them. The CDR3 sequence: CASKPPGLSFSGANVLTF. The CDR3 bases are TGCGCCAGCAAACCCCCCGGACTGTCGTTCTCTGGGGCCAACGTCCTGACTTTC.

The chain joins TRBV9 to TRBJ2-3, with a tentative D call TRBD2 (5 bases). Germline V gene sequence: CDR1 SGDLS, CDR2 YYNGEE. V was pared by 1 base and J by 0 bases, with 12 bases between. The CDR3 contains 16 residues. In nucleotides, the CDR3 is TGTGCCAGCAGCGTAAGTAGCGAGTTGAGCACAGATACGCAGTATTTT. Translated, it gives CASSVSSELSTDTQYF. The complete variable domain, with remaining parts taken from reference TRBV9 and TRBJ2-3, reads DSGVTQTPKHLITATGQRVTLRCSPRSGDLSVYWYQQSLDQGLQFLIQYYNGEERAKGNILERFSAQQFPDLHSELNLSSLELGDSALYFCASSVSSELSTDTQYFGPGTRLTVL.

V is TRBV6-4 and J is TRBJ2-5; weak D call: TRBD1 (6 bases). The CDR3 sequence is 13 residues long. V shed 2 bases and J shed 2 bases, with 6 bases lying between them. From germline, CDR1 is MRHNA and CDR2 SNTAGT. DNA of the CDR3: TGTGCCAGCAGTGACGGGACACAAGAGACCCAGTACTTC. Protein product: CASSDGTQETQYF.

The V call is TRBV19, the J call TRBJ1-4, with no clear D. The CDR3 covers 14 residues. The V end was cut by 7 bases, the J end by 7 bases, with 16 bases between. Germline V gene data show CDR1 as LNHDA and CDR2 as SQIVND (reference sequence). The CDR3: CASTLSAAGEKLFF. In nucleotides, the CDR3 is TGTGCCAGTACCCTATCAGCGGCTGGTGAAAAACTGTTTTTT.

The CDR3 DNA is TGCGCCAGCCAGGACAGTGGGGAAGCTTTCTTT. Residues: CASQDSGEAFF. The V gene is TRBV10-1, the J gene TRBJ1-1; a possible D gene is TRBD1 (6 bases). The CDR3 has 11 residues. The germline V gene has CDR1 WNHNN and CDR2 SYGVQD (reference sequence). Trimming took 8 bases from V and 8 from J, leaving 12 bases between them.

The chain links TRBV11-2 to TRBJ2-1; 10 bases agree with TRBD2. The CDR3 consists of 16 residues. Germline CDR1 and CDR2: SGHAT and FQNNGV. With 5 bases clipped from V and 10 bases from J, the junction kept 14 bases outside the gene matches. The CDR3 spells CASSDRLSGGAWEQFF. In DNA form, the CDR3 reads TGTGCCAGCAGCGACAGACTAAGCGGGGGGGCCTGGGAGCAGTTCTTC.

The chain has TRBV7-2 and TRBJ1-1, with D possibly TRBD1 on 6 matching bases. Trimming cost V 5 bases and J 0 bases, with 22 bases left between them. Looked up from germline, CDR1 is SGHTA and CDR2 is FQGNSA. This CDR3 is 18 amino acids long. The CDR3 loop is CASSPSSRGELMNTEAFF. CDR3 DNA sequence: TGTGCCAGCAGCCCATCATCCAGGGGCGAACTTATGAACACTGAAGCTTTCTTT.

This clone was seen once. The V gene is TRBV5-1, the J gene TRBJ2-3; D is ambiguous. The CDR3 has 15 residues. The germline CDR1 and CDR2 sequences are SGHRS and YFSETQ. Trimming took off 4 bases at V and 0 bases at J, with 12 bases between the two ends. The DNA of the CDR3 is TGCGCCAGCAGCCCCCCGGGCCCAAGCACAGATACGCAGTATTTT. This encodes CASSPPGPSTDTQYF.

This chain connects TRBV5-1 to TRBJ1-6; no reliable D call. Germline assignment: CDR1 SGHRS and CDR2 YFSETQ. Trimming left V 4 bases short and J 9 bases short, with 17 bases between. The CDR3 runs 15 residues. The CDR3 loop is CASSPRPDSGSPLHF. DNA of the CDR3: TGCGCCAGCAGCCCCCGTCCTGACTCGGGTTCACCCCTCCACTTT.

The rearrangement uses TRBV27 and TRBJ1-1; 8 positions agree with TRBD1. The J segment lost 3 bases and the V segment lost 6 bases, leaving 12 bases of the junction unmatched. Germline V lookup: CDR1 MNHEY, CDR2 SMNVEV (reference sequence). This CDR3 contains 16 residues. CDR3 loop: CASSFSMDRVYTEAFF. In DNA, the CDR3 is TGTGCCAGCAGCTTTTCGATGGACAGGGTTTACACTGAAGCTTTCTTT.

This clone was detected a few times. The chain couples TRBV5-1 to TRBJ1-3; maybe TRBD1 (6 bases). This CDR3 has 16 residues. V lost 0 bases and J 2 bases, leaving 12 bases between the germline ends. CDR1 and CDR2 from the germline V gene are SGHRS and YFSETQ. CDR3 residues: CASSLGPGTTGNTIYF. CDR3 coding DNA: TGCGCCAGCAGCTTGGGCCCCGGGACAACTGGAAACACCATATATTTT.